Only one count was recorded for the clone carrying this T cell receptor beta chain. The data derive from a study of blood T cell repertoires in COVID-19. Background on the study: Spain, Italy and the United States supplied samples that represented acute and convalescent COVID-19. PBMCs, B-cell-depleted T cells, or T cells provided the cDNA or gDNA that made up the material.

As handled by the study authors: Estimation of nucleated cell counts relied on the amplification of reference gene primers. Clones were sequenced by immunoSEQ multiplex PCR, and TCRdb holds only the in-frame ones, with some missing. D and trimming were read from the DNA, whereas the V and J calls and clone size are those reported in that table. The table shows roughly 230,000 clones, with 84% occurring only once. CDR3 size: 11 residues. The V and J genes are TRBV21-1 and TRBJ2-3; the listed D gene, TRBD2, was not tested against the DNA. TRBV21-1 is given as a pseudogene. The clonotype was recovered from a man aged 45-65 years with acute or convalescent COVID-19. Sequenced material: peripheral blood. In DNA, the CDR3 is TGTGCCAGCAGCACCTCGGATACGCAGTATTTT. This codes for CASSTSDTQYF.